These 5 T cell receptor beta chains were sequenced from one sample in a study of T cell responses to AZD1222 COVID-19 vaccine. The method was immunoSEQ multiplex PCR; TCRdb's version includes in-frame clones alone and lacks a portion of them. This table holds under 200,000 clones, around 89% found once. This material consisted of peripheral blood, taken 28 days after the second AZD1222 dose. Source of these receptors: an adult who received the AZD1222 COVID-19 vaccine.

The rearrangement joins TRBV2 to TRBJ1-1; TRBD1 matches at 7 bases. With 6 bases clipped from V and 5 bases from J, the junction kept 6 bases outside the gene matches. The germline gives CDR1 SNHLY, CDR2 FYNNEI. The CDR3 runs to 13 residues. The CDR3 loop is CASSRQGRTEAFF. CDR3 DNA sequence: TGTGCCAGCAGCAGACAGGGTCGGACTGAAGCTTTCTTT.

This rearrangement joins TRBV28 to TRBJ2-1; D is perhaps TRBD1 (6 bases). Looked up from germline, CDR1 is MDHEN and CDR2 is SYDVKM. V dropped 7 bases and J dropped 4 bases, with 14 bases sitting between them. The CDR3 has 14 residues. Here the CDR3 reads CASTPLTGYNEQFF. CDR3 sequence (DNA): TGTGCCAGCACCCCACTTACAGGGTACAATGAGCAGTTCTTC.

This chain joins TRBV5-1 and TRBJ2-3; TRBD2 matches at 11 bases. The junction had 6 bases not matched to a gene; V was cut back by 4 bases and J by 2 bases. The CDR3 has 16 amino acids. Germline V lookup: CDR1 SGHRS, CDR2 YFSETQ. The DNA of the CDR3 is TGCGCCAGCAGCGTCGGGACTAGCGGACCCACAGATACGCAGTATTTT. Protein: CASSVGTSGPTDTQYF. Drawing the rest from reference TRBV5-1 and TRBJ2-3, the complete variable domain is KAGVTQTPRYLIKTRGQQVTLSCSPISGHRSVSWYQQTPGQGLQFLFEYFSETQRNKGNFPGRFSGRQFSNSRSEMNVSTLELGDSALYLCASSVGTSGPTDTQYFGPGTRLTVL.

This chain joins TRBV18 and TRBJ2-2; D is uncertain. CDR3 length equals 16 residues. V dropped 1 base and J dropped 5 bases, with 14 bases sitting between them. Germline V gene sequence: CDR1 KGHSH, CDR2 LQKENI. For the CDR3, the DNA is TGTGCCAGCTCACCACTAGCCGTGGCGGAGACCGGGGAGCTGTTTTTT. This gives the protein CASSPLAVAETGELFF.

This chain links TRBV24-1 with TRBJ2-1, with D perhaps TRBD1 or TRBD2 (5 bases each). V was clipped by 5 bases and J by 10 bases, with 20 bases between them. The CDR3 extends over 15 amino acids. CDR1 is KGHDR and CDR2 is SFDVKD in the germline V gene. In DNA, the CDR3 is TGTGCCACCAGTGCTCCGGGACCCGTATTTGGAGAGCAGTTCTTC. It encodes CATSAPGPVFGEQFF.